The clone carrying this TCR beta chain turned up a few times. These data originate in a study of identical twins. Using its own MiXCR run on the 5' RACE reads, TCRdb lists one record per CDR3 protein. This sample has roughly 540,000 distinct CDR3 sequences; 22% occur once, and the top ten carry around 0.9%. Germline lookup yields CDR1 LNHNV and CDR2 YYDKDF (reference sequence). This CDR3 spans 15 amino acids. With 3 bases clipped from V and 1 base from J, the junction kept 3 bases outside the gene matches. These sequences were also reported in another study, on T cells expressing NK-cell markers.

This TCR was sampled from a young woman in good health. The chain couples TRBV15 to TRBJ2-5; TRBD2 matches at 9 bases. The specimen was CD4+ T cells sorted from blood. The CDR3 coding sequence is TGTGCCACCAGCAGTAGCGGGAGATTCCAAGAGACCCAGTACTTC. Protein sequence: CATSSSGRFQETQYF.